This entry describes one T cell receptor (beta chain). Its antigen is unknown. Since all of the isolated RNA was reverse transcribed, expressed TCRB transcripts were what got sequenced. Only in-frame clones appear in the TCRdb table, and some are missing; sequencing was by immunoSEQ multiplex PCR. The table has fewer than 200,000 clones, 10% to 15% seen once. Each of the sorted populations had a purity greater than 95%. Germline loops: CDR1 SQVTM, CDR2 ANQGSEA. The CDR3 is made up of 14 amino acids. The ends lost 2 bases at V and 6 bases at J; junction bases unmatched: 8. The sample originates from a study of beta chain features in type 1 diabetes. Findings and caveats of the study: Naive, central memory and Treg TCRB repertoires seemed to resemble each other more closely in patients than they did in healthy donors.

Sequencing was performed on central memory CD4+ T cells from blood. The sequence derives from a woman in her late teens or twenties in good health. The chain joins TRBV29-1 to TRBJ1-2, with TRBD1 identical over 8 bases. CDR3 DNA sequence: TGCAGCGTTGAACTGAGACAGGGGAAGCATGGCTACACCTTC. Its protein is CSVELRQGKHGYTF.